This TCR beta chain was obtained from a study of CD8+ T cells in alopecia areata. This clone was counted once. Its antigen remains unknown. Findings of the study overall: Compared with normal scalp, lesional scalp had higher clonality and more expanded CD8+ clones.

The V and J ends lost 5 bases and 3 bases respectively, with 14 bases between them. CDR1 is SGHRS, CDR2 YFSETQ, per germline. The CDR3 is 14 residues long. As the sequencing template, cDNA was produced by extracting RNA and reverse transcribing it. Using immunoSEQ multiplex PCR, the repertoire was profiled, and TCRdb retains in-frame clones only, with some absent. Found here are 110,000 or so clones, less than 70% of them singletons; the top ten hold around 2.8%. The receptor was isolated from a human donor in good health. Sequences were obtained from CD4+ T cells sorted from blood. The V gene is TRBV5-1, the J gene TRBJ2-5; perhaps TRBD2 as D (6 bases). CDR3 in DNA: TGCGCCAGCAGAAATGGAGGGGCAGAAGAGACCCAGTACTTC. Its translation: CASRNGGAEETQYF.